This T cell receptor beta chain comes out of a study of blood T cell repertoires in COVID-19. Study information: The United States, Italy and Spain provided the acute and convalescent COVID-19 samples. PBMCs, B-cell-depleted T cells, or T cells were the source of the cDNA or gDNA that made up the material.

In Seattle, patients joined the study during active infection and were tracked longitudinally. Authors' data handling: Amplified reference gene primers provided the basis for estimating nucleated cell counts. Assay: immunoSEQ multiplex PCR; the TCRdb copy retains only in-frame clones and omits some. V, J and clone size are those of that table, while D and trimming were read from the DNA. Of 150,000 to 200,000 clones listed, approximately 93% were seen once; the top ten hold just under 2%. CDR3 length: 14 amino acids. The germline V and J ends were trimmed by 4 bases and 3 bases, with 10 bases remaining between them. Germline loops: CDR1 LNHDA, CDR2 SQIVND (reference sequence).

The receptor was isolated from a woman in her fifties or sixties with COVID-19, enrolled during active disease. V usage is TRBV19 and J usage is TRBJ2-1; D may be TRBD2 (6 bases). Sequencing used peripheral blood. CDR3 DNA: TGTGCCAGTAGTACCGGGACTGTCTACAATGAGCAGTTCTTC. Protein: CASSTGTVYNEQFF.